Shown below are 29 T cell receptor beta chains from a single sample sequenced in a study of cytomegalovirus exposure and HLA in healthy donors. Amplification used 60 Vbeta primers and 13 Jbeta primers. Only in-frame clones appear in the TCRdb table, and some are missing; sequencing was by immunoSEQ multiplex PCR. The sample holds about 160,000 clones, around 76% seen once. Sequenced material: PBMCs. The receptor source for this set is a female donor in good health and CMV-seronegative.

The count of this clone is one. V usage is TRBV19 and J usage is TRBJ2-3, with TRBD1 identical over 8 bases. The CDR3 consists of 18 residues. V dropped 1 base and J dropped 0; count of bases not matched to a gene: 9. From germline, CDR1 is LNHDA and CDR2 SQIVND (reference sequence). CDR3 residues: CASSIGGQGLFSTDTQYF. The CDR3 nucleotides are TGTGCCAGTAGTATAGGAGGACAGGGTCTCTTTAGCACAGATACGCAGTATTTT.

This clone was seen at least ten times. The chain uses TRBV4-2 and TRBJ1-1; D is perhaps TRBD1 (5 bases). Germline CDR1 is LGHNA and CDR2 is YNFKEQ. Trimming took off 0 bases at V and 5 bases at J, with 10 bases between the two ends. The length of the CDR3 is 14 residues. For the CDR3, the DNA is TGTGCCAGCAGCCAAGAAAGGGGATGGACTGAAGCTTTCTTT. Translation gives CASSQERGWTEAFF.

V is TRBV5-4 and J is TRBJ2-7; D is possibly TRBD2 (6 bases). Germline CDR1 and CDR2: SGHNT and YYREEE (reference sequence). The germline V and J ends were trimmed by 3 bases and 6 bases, with 16 bases remaining between them. The CDR3 is 14 amino acids. The CDR3 bases are TGTGCCAGCAGCTACGACGCGGGGAGAGGCGAGCAGTACTTC. Translating it yields CASSYDAGRGEQYF. The full variable domain, with the rest looked up from reference TRBV5-4 and TRBJ2-7, is ETGVTQSPTHLIKTRGQQVTLRCSSQSGHNTVSWYQQALGQGPQFIFQYYREEENGRGNFPPRFSGLQFPNYSSELNVNALELDDSALYLCASSYDAGRGEQYFGPGTRLTVT.

As to this clone: One end of the junction is discordant with germline, which a read error may explain. This chain joins TRBV19 and TRBJ1-1; no definite D call. The V gene's germline CDR1 is LNHDA and CDR2 SQIVND (reference sequence). The CDR3 spans 14 residues. CDR3 DNA sequence: TGTGCCAGTAGTCCTCAGGCCATGAACGCTGAAGCTTTCTTT. Translation gives CASSPQAMNAEAFF.

This rearrangement joins TRBV4-2 to TRBJ2-5; TRBD1 agrees at 11 bases. CDR1 is LGHNA, CDR2 YNFKEQ, per germline. J gave up 4 bases and V 4 bases, and 2 bases lay outside the gene matches. The CDR3 has 14 residues. CDR3 region: CASSRGQGGETQYF. The CDR3, as DNA: TGTGCCAGCAGCCGGGGACAGGGGGGAGAGACCCAGTACTTC.

The sample holds a few counts of this clone. The chain recombines TRBV7-2 with TRBJ2-1, with D perhaps matching TRBD1 (6 bases). CDR3 size: 12 residues. Deletions cut 5 bases from V and 13 bases from J, with 15 bases between. The germline V gene has CDR1 SGHTA and CDR2 FQGNSA. For the CDR3, the DNA is TGTGCCAGCAGCGCCCAGACAGGAAGCCAGTTCTTC. It yields the protein CASSAQTGSQFF.

The chain recombines TRBV30 with TRBJ1-5; 11 bases fit TRBD1. The germline V gene has CDR1 GTSNPN and CDR2 SVGIG (reference sequence). The CDR3 runs to 14 residues. With V trimmed by 1 base and J by 7 bases, 3 bases remained unmatched. This chain's CDR3 is CAWSGTGGRQPQHF. CDR3 nucleotide sequence: TGTGCCTGGAGTGGGACAGGGGGCCGGCAGCCCCAGCATTTT.

The rearrangement joins TRBV4-1 to TRBJ2-5; possible D gene TRBD1, 5 bases. The CDR3 spans 15 residues. V lost 1 base and J lost 0, with 9 bases in between. CDR1 and CDR2 from the germline V gene are MGHRA and YSYEKL. In nucleotides, the CDR3 is TGCGCCAGCAGCCAAGTTGGCAGGGACCAAGAGACCCAGTACTTC. Protein: CASSQVGRDQETQYF.

The J gene is TRBJ1-1, the V gene TRBV7-3; 7 nucleotides agree with TRBD1. Germline CDR1 SGHTA, CDR2 FQGTGA. This CDR3 region has 13 residues. The junction had 4 bases not matched to a gene; V was cut back by 4 bases and J by 5 bases. The CDR3 bases are TGTGCCAGCAGCTCCGACAGGGAAACTGAAGCTTTCTTT. As protein: CASSSDRETEAFF.

This chain connects TRBV7-2 to TRBJ1-5; 9 positions match TRBD1. Germline lookup yields CDR1 SGHTA and CDR2 FQGNSA. V was clipped by 1 base and J by 4 bases; unmatched bases: 5. The CDR3 loop spans 16 amino acids. This chain's CDR3 is CASSLDRGQLNQPQHF. CDR3 sequence (DNA): TGTGCCAGCAGCTTAGACAGGGGGCAATTGAATCAGCCCCAGCATTTT.

The V call is TRBV6-5, the J call TRBJ1-5; D remains unclear. CDR3 length equals 14 residues. V lost 5 bases and J 2 bases, leaving 10 bases between the germline ends. Germline CDR1 and CDR2: MNHEY and SVGAGI. The CDR3 is CASSGGGGNQPQHF. CDR3 nucleotides: TGTGCCAGCAGTGGAGGCGGTGGCAATCAGCCCCAGCATTTT.

The V gene is TRBV4-1, the J gene TRBJ1-2; TRBD1 aligns across 7 bases. The V gene end was trimmed by 2 bases and the J gene end by 12 bases; junction bases not matched to a gene: 6. The length of the CDR3 is 12 residues. Germline assignment: CDR1 MGHRA and CDR2 YSYEKL. The CDR3 protein is CASSQSTGEHTF. As DNA, the CDR3 is TGCGCCAGCAGCCAATCCACAGGGGAGCACACCTTC.

This clone was counted between two and nine times. V is TRBV5-1 and J is TRBJ2-7; D is perhaps TRBD1 (5 bases). The CDR3 loop spans 12 amino acids. Germline V lookup: CDR1 SGHRS, CDR2 YFSETQ. Trimming shortened V by 2 bases and J by 7 bases, and 10 bases separated the two germline ends. This CDR3 reads CASSFTGGEQYF. DNA of the CDR3: TGCGCCAGCAGCTTCACAGGTGGGGAGCAGTACTTC.

This chain links TRBV9 with TRBJ1-5; D unresolved. The V end lost 0 bases, the J end lost 7 bases, and 17 bases lay between the germline ends. Germline V lookup: CDR1 SGDLS, CDR2 YYNGEE. CDR3 size: 16 residues. The CDR3 coding sequence is TGTGCCAGCAGCGTAGTTCGGTTCCCGAACGCCCAGCCCCAGCATTTT. It codes for CASSVVRFPNAQPQHF.

This chain uses TRBV29-1 with TRBJ2-7; TRBD2 is a possible D gene (6 bases). The germline gives CDR1 SQVTM, CDR2 ANQGSEA. V lost 4 bases, J lost 6 bases, and 10 bases lay in between. The CDR3 runs 11 residues. The CDR3 region has the DNA TGCAGCGTTGGCGGGGATCGCGAGCAGTACTTC. Its protein is CSVGGDREQYF.

The chain has TRBV5-1 and TRBJ1-1; 8 positions agree with TRBD1. Germline values: CDR1 SGHRS, CDR2 YFSETQ. V was pared by 4 bases and J by 4 bases, with 9 bases of the junction left unmatched. The CDR3 is 15 residues long. The CDR3 coding sequence is TGCGCCAGCAGCCTAACGGACAGGGTCGCCACTGAAGCTTTCTTT. Its protein is CASSLTDRVATEAFF.

The chain links TRBV6-5 to TRBJ1-2; the D is unclear. V was pared by 5 bases and J by 5 bases, with 12 bases between. The CDR3 totals 13 residues. The V gene's germline CDR1 is MNHEY and CDR2 SVGAGI. The CDR3 DNA is TGTGCCAGCAGTCCTGACAAAGAGTATGGCTACACCTTC. It codes for CASSPDKEYGYTF.

This chain uses TRBV11-2 with TRBJ1-1; tentatively, D is TRBD1 (5 bases). This CDR3 is built from 15 residues. Germline V gene sequence: CDR1 SGHAT, CDR2 FQNNGV. Trimming took 4 bases from V and 1 from J, leaving 13 bases between them. CDR3 sequence: CASSSRWGENTEAFF. The CDR3 DNA reads as TGTGCCAGCAGCTCCCGGTGGGGGGAGAACACTGAAGCTTTCTTT. The entire variable domain, with the rest obtained from reference TRBV11-2 and TRBJ1-1, is as follows: EAGVAQSPRYKIIEKRQSVAFWCNPISGHATLYWYQQILGQGPKLLIQFQNNGVVDDSQLPKDRFSAERLKGVDSTLKIQPAKLEDSAVYLCASSSRWGENTEAFFGQGTRLTVV.

The chain employs TRBV5-4 and TRBJ2-2; 8 bases align to TRBD2. V was pared by 7 bases and J by 5 bases, with 10 bases of the junction left unmatched. This CDR3 has 15 residues. From germline, CDR1 is SGHNT and CDR2 YYREEE (reference sequence). The CDR3 is CASAPPGGYTGELFF. DNA of the CDR3: TGTGCCAGCGCTCCCCCGGGAGGGTATACCGGGGAGCTGTTTTTT.

This sequence joins TRBV2 and TRBJ1-2; D might be TRBD1 (5 bases). V was shortened by 6 bases and J by 1 base, with 6 bases between the two germline ends. The CDR3 spans 12 residues. The V gene's germline CDR1 is SNHLY and CDR2 FYNNEI. DNA for the CDR3: TGTGCCAGCAGAGACAGTAACTATGGCTACACCTTC. This gives the protein CASRDSNYGYTF.

The V call is TRBV7-2, the J call TRBJ1-2, with 9 nucleotides matching TRBD1. This CDR3 has 12 amino acids. Germline assignment: CDR1 SGHTA and CDR2 FQGNSA. J lost 12 bases, V lost 5 bases, and 7 bases had no gene match. The DNA of the CDR3 is TGTGCCAGCAGCGTACTACAGGGGGCGCACACCTTC. Translated, it gives CASSVLQGAHTF.

As to this clone: The junction departs from germline at one end; a sequencing error may be responsible. The chain uses TRBV5-4 and TRBJ2-7; D is unclear. The CDR3 runs 15 residues. Germline values: CDR1 SGHNT, CDR2 YYREEE (reference sequence). CDR3 region: CASSFGPVQTYGQYF. Written as DNA, the CDR3 is TGTGCCAGCAGCTTTGGGCCAGTCCAGACCTACGGGCAGTACTTC.

This sequence joins TRBV30 and TRBJ1-6; 7 nucleotides agree with TRBD1. Germline CDR1 reads GTSNPN; CDR2 reads SVGIG (reference sequence). There are 14 residues in the CDR3. Trimming at V came to 3 bases and at J to 9 bases, leaving 8 bases not matched to a gene. Here the CDR3 DNA reads TGTGCCTGGAGCGGTGGGACAGTAAGTTCACCCCTCCACTTT. This sequence encodes CAWSGGTVSSPLHF.

This chain connects TRBV27 to TRBJ2-1; TRBD1 is a possible D gene (6 bases). This CDR3 is built from 19 residues. Trimming cost V 4 bases and J 6 bases, with 28 bases left between them. Germline V gene data show CDR1 as MNHEY and CDR2 as SMNVEV (reference sequence). The CDR3 here is CASSSPRDRTVRAINEQFF. In DNA, the CDR3 is TGTGCCAGCAGTTCCCCCCGGGATAGGACAGTAAGAGCCATCAATGAGCAGTTCTTC.

This clone was seen more than once but under ten times. This chain links TRBV9 with TRBJ2-5; 10 nucleotides align to TRBD2. J was trimmed by 1 base and V by 8 bases; bases with no gene match: 8. From germline, CDR1 is SGDLS and CDR2 YYNGEE. This CDR3 is built from 15 residues. In DNA, the CDR3 is TGTGCCAGGGCCGGGACTAGCGCCGGCCAAGAGACCCAGTACTTC. Protein product: CARAGTSAGQETQYF.

The rearrangement links TRBV7-6 to TRBJ2-7; TRBD1 aligns across 7 bases. Germline assignment: CDR1 SGHVS and CDR2 FNYEAQ. The CDR3 has 12 amino acids. V was pared by 5 bases and J by 5 bases, with 3 bases of the junction left unmatched. The chain's CDR3 is CASSQDRDEQYF. The CDR3 bases are TGTGCCAGCAGCCAAGACAGGGACGAGCAGTACTTC.

V gene TRBV6-5 combines with J gene TRBJ1-5; 8 bases are a match to TRBD1. Looked up from germline, CDR1 is MNHEY and CDR2 is SVGAGI. This CDR3 region has 15 residues. The J segment lost 5 bases and the V segment lost 4 bases, leaving 7 bases of the junction unmatched. Here the CDR3 reads CASSLGQGVYQPQHF. CDR3 sequence (DNA): TGTGCCAGCAGTTTAGGACAGGGAGTCTATCAGCCCCAGCATTTT.

The V call is TRBV10-3, the J call TRBJ2-5; 8 positions agree with TRBD1. The junction had 14 bases not matched to a gene; V was cut back by 4 bases and J by 7 bases. This CDR3 spans 16 amino acids. CDR1 ENHRY and CDR2 SYGVKD come from the germline V gene. CDR3 amino acids: CAISGGGQEGVGTQYF. The CDR3 DNA follows: TGTGCCATCAGTGGTGGGGGACAGGAAGGGGTCGGGACCCAGTACTTC.

The sample holds a few counts of this clone. This sequence joins TRBV9 and TRBJ2-5, with TRBD2 matching 7 bases. CDR3 size: 15 residues. Germline V gives CDR1 SGDLS, CDR2 YYNGEE. V was pared by 0 bases and J by 5 bases, with 7 bases of the junction left unmatched. The CDR3 DNA is TGTGCCAGCAGCGTAGATGGGGGGAGGGAGGAGACCCAGTACTTC. Translation gives CASSVDGGREETQYF.